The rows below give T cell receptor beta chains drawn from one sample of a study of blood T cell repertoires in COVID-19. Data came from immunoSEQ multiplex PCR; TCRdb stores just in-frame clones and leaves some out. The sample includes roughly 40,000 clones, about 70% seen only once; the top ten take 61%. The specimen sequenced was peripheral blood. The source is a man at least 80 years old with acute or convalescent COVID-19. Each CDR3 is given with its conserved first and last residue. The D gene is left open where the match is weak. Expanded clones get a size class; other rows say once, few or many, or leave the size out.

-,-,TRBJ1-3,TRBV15,CATSQNYGVGNTIYF,TGTGCCACCAGCCAAAACTACGGGGTTGGAAACACCATATATTTT
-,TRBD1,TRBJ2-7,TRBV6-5,CASRERTGTYEQYF,TGTGCCAGCAGAGAGCGGACAGGGACCTACGAGCAGTACTTC
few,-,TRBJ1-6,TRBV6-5,CASATGIVNSPLHF,TGTGCCAGCGCCACAGGGATAGTTAATTCACCCCTCCACTTT
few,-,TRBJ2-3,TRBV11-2,CASSLDRGFTDTQYF,TGTGCCAGCAGCTTAGATCGAGGTTTCACAGATACGCAGTATTTT
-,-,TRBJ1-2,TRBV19,CASTPGPRYGYTF,TGTGCCAGTACCCCGGGTCCGCGATATGGCTACACCTTC
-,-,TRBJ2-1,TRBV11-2,CASSYRTGNYNEQFF,TGTGCCAGCAGCTATCGAACGGGGAACTACAATGAGCAGTTCTTC
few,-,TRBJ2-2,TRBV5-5,CASSFRDRVTSGNTGELFF,TGTGCCAGCAGCTTCCGGGACAGGGTGACTAGCGGGAACACCGGGGAGCTGTTTTTT
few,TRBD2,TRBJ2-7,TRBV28,CASTSGGVPYEQYF,TGTGCCAGCACCTCCGGGGGGGTCCCCTACGAGCAGTACTTC
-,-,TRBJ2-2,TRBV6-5,CAFYASGELFF,TGTGCCTTTTACGCGTCCGGGGAGCTGTTTTTT
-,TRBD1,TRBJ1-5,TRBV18,CASSPGQGSYSNQPQHF,TGTGCCAGCTCACCTGGACAGGGATCTTATAGCAATCAGCCCCAGCATTTT
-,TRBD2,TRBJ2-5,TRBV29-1,CSVPSGLAGGETQYF,TGCAGCGTCCCGTCCGGACTAGCGGGAGGGGAGACCCAGTACTTC
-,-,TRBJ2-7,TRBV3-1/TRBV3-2,CASSQVGWLTYEQYF,TGTGCCAGCAGCCAAGTCGGGTGGCTAACCTACGAGCAGTACTTC
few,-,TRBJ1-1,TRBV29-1,CSAKDSLEAFF,TGCAGCGCTAAGGACAGCCTTGAGGCTTTCTTT
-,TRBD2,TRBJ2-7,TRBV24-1,CATSDARGGSLYEQYF,TGTGCCACCAGTGATGCCCGGGGCGGGAGCCTTTACGAGCAGTACTTC
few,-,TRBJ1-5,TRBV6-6,CASSQPGEQPQHF,TGTGCCAGCAGTCAACCAGGGGAGCAGCCCCAGCATTTT
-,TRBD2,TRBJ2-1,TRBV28,CASSPSGGRANEQFF,TGTGCCAGCAGTCCCTCAGGCGGGAGGGCCAATGAGCAGTTCTTC
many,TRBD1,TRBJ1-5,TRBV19,CATDREGQPQHF,TGTGCCACGGACAGGGAGGGTCAGCCCCAGCATTTT
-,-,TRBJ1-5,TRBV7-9,CASSLSATGANQPQHF,TGTGCCAGCAGCCTTTCCGCGACAGGAGCCAATCAGCCCCAGCATTTT
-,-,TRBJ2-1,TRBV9,CASSVAGPPEGEQFF,TGTGCCAGCAGCGTTGCGGGACCCCCGGAAGGTGAGCAGTTCTTC
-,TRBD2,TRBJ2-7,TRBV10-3,CAISGTSGSGEQYF,TGTGCCATCAGTGGGACTAGCGGGAGTGGCGAGCAGTACTTC
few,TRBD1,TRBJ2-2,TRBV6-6,CASNRGTGNTGELFF,TGTGCCAGCAACCGCGGGACAGGGAACACCGGGGAGCTGTTTTTT
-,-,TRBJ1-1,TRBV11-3,CASSLGGNTEAFF,TGTGCCAGCAGCTTGGGGGGAAACACTGAAGCTTTCTTT
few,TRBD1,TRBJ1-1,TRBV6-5,CASSYRTGVITEAFF,TGTGCCAGCAGTTACAGGACAGGGGTGATAACTGAAGCTTTCTTT